Sequencing of this TCR beta chain was carried out in a study of blood T cell repertoires in COVID-19. Across the study: COVID-19 samples, acute and convalescent, were from the United States, Italy and Spain. The analysed material was cDNA or gDNA that came from T cells, B-cell-depleted T cells, or PBMCs.

Profiling relied on immunoSEQ multiplex PCR, and the TCRdb table lists in-frame clones only, not all of them. This sample yields 50,000 to 70,000 clones, of which around three quarters are seen a single time; 3.2% belongs to the top ten. In germline, CDR1 is SGHRS, CDR2 YFSETQ. Deletions cut 2 bases from V and 7 bases from J, with 19 bases between. The CDR3 contains 16 residues. This TCR derives from a man aged 60-69 years with acute or convalescent COVID-19. The sample consisted of peripheral blood. The gene calls are TRBV5-1 and TRBJ1-5; the D gene is possibly TRBD1 (6 bases). The CDR3 nucleotides are TGCGCCAGCAGCTTATCCCCGCTACAGGGTCAACAGCCCCAGCATTTT. This encodes CASSLSPLQGQQPQHF.